This T cell receptor beta chain originates from a study of T-cell reconstitution after alpha-beta-depleted transplantation in children. Study observations and caveats: Reportedly, alpha-beta T cells present about two months post-transplant originated from several hundred expanded clones of graft origin. TCRbeta diversity was high at day 60 in some patients (a result of surviving recipient T cells and thymic progenitors). T-cell counts and diversity at one year following transplant were attributed mainly to newly produced T cells.

The CDR3 has 18 residues. CDR1 and CDR2 from the germline V gene are KGHDR and SFDVKD. Comment on this clonotype: The antigen remains unidentified.

Preparing the TCRbeta library involved the use of unique molecular identifiers. TCRdb ran MiXCR on the PCR reads and lists one entry per CDR3 protein. The top ten hold 5% to 8% of the sample, which has roughly 250,000 distinct CDR3 sequences, 7.5% to 9.5% seen once. Sequencing used PBMCs, mostly from graft donor cells, obtained 180 days after TCRalphabeta/CD19-depleted stem cell transplant. The receptor was derived from a male patient younger than 18 who had a stem cell transplant for acute lymphoblastic leukemia, so the T cells may come from the graft donor. The chain employs TRBV24-1 and TRBJ1-2, with D unclear. Here the CDR3 DNA reads TGTGCGGCCAGTTATTTGCTACGCACGGCCCTCCTCCTCTATGGCTACACCTTC. Protein: CAASYLLRTALLLYGYTF.